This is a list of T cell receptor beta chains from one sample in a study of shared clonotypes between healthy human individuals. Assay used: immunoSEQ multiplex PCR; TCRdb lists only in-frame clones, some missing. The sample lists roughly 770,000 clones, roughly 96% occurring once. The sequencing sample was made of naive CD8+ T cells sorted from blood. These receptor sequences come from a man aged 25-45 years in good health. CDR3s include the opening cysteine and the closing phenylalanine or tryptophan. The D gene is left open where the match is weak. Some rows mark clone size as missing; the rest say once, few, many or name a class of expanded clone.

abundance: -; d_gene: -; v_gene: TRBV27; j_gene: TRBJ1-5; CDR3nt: TGTGCCAGCAGTCCTTACTCGGGGAGCAATCAGCCCCAGCATTTT; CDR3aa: CASSPYSGSNQPQHF
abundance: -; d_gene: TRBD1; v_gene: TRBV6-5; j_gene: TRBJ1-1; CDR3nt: TGTGCCAGCAGTTTACAGGGGTCCACTGAAGCTTTCTTT; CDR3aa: CASSLQGSTEAFF
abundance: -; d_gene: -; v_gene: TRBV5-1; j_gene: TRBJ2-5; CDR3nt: TGCGCCAGCAGCTTATTACCGGGAGAGCGGGAGACCCAGTACTTC; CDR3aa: CASSLLPGERETQYF
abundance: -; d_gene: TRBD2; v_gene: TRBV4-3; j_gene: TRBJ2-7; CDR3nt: TGCGCCAGCAGCCAATCTAGCGGTACCTACGAGCAGTACTTC; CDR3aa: CASSQSSGTYEQYF
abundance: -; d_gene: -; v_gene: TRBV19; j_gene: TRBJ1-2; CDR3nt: TGTGCCAGTATAGGTCAGAACTATGGCTACACCTTC; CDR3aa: CASIGQNYGYTF
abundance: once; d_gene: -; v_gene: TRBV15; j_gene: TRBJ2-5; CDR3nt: TGTGCCACCAGCAGAGAGGAAACCCAAGAGACCCAGTACTTC; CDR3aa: CATSREETQETQYF
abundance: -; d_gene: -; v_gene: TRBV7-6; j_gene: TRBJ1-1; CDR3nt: TGTGCCAGCAGCGCACACATAGAAGCTTTCTTT; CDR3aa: CASSAHIEAFF
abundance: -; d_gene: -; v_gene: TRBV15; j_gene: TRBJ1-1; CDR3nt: TGTGCCACCCAGGAACTTTACGACAGCTTGAACACTGAAGCTTTCTTT; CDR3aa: CATQELYDSLNTEAFF
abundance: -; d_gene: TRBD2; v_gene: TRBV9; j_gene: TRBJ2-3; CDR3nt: TGTGCCAGCAGCTTGCGGACTAGCGGAAACACAGATACGCAGTATTTT; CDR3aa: CASSLRTSGNTDTQYF
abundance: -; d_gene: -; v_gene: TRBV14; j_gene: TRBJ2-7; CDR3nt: TGTGCCAGCAGCCAAGGACAGGTCGAGCAGTACTTC; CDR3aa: CASSQGQVEQYF
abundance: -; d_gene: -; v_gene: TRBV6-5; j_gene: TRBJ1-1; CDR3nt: TGTGCCAGCAGTTACCCGGGCGGCACTGAAGCTTTCTTT; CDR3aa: CASSYPGGTEAFF
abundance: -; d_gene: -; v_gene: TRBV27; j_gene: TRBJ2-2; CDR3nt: TGTGCCAGCAAACAACCTTCAGGGGAGCTGTTTTTT; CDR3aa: CASKQPSGELFF
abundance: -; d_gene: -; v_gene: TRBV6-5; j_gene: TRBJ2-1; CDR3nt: TGTGCCAGCAGCCACGGGGCGAGCTCCTACAATGAGCAGTTCTTC; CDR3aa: CASSHGASSYNEQFF
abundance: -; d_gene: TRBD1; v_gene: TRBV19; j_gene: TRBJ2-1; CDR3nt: TGTGCCAGTAGCCCGACAGGGGGAGCCTACAATGAGCAGTTCTTC; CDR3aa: CASSPTGGAYNEQFF
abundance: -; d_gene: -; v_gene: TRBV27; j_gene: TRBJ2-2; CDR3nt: TGTGCCAGCACCCCATTGGGGGGACAGACCGCCGGGGAGCTGTTTTTT; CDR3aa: CASTPLGGQTAGELFF
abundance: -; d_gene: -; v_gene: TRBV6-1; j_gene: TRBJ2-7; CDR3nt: TGTGCCAGCAGTGACCCAAAGAGGACGGGTTGGCCCGAGCAGTACTTC; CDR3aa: CASSDPKRTGWPEQYF
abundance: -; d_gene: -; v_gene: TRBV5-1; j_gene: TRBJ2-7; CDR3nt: TGCGCCAGCAGCGGGGGACTCGGGGCCGGGGCCTACGAGCAGTACTTC; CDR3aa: CASSGGLGAGAYEQYF
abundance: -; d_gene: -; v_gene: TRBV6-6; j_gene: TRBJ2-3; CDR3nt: TGTGCCAGCGCTTTTAGCACAGATACGCAGTATTTT; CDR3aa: CASAFSTDTQYF
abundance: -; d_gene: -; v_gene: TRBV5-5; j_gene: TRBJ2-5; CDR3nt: TGTGCCAGCAGCTTGTCACGCGGGGAGACCCAGTACTTC; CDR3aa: CASSLSRGETQYF
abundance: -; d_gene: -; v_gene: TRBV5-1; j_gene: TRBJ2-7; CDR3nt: TGCGCCAGCCGCGGGCAGGGTCCGTACGAGCAGTACTTC; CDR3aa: CASRGQGPYEQYF
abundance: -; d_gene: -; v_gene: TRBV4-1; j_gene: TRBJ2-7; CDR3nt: TGCGCCAGCAGCCAAATGGGAAGCTCCTACGAGCAGTACTTC; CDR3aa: CASSQMGSSYEQYF
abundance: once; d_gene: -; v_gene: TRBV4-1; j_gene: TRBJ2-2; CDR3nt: TGCGCCAGCAGCCAAGAGGGTGATGGAGGCGGGGAGCTGTTTTTT; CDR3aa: CASSQEGDGGGELFF
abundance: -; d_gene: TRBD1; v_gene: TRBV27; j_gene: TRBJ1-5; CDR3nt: TGTGCCAGCAGTTTCGGGACAGGGGGGCAGCCCCAGCATTTT; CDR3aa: CASSFGTGGQPQHF
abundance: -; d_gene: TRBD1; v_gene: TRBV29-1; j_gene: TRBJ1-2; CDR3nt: TGCAGCGTTGTCACCCGGGACAGGGGGAACTATGGCTACACCTTC; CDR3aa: CSVVTRDRGNYGYTF
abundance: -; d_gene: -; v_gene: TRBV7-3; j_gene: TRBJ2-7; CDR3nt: TGTGCCAGCAGCTTAGGAGACACGGGGGACGAGCAGTACTTC; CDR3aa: CASSLGDTGDEQYF
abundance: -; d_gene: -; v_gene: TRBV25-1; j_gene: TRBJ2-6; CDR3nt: TGTGCCAGCAGTGAATTCTCCAGCTCTGGGGCCAACGTCCTGACTTTC; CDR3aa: CASSEFSSSGANVLTF
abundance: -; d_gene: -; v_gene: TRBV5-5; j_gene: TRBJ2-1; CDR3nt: TGTGCCAGCATGGGGGGCAATGAGCAGTTCTTC; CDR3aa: CASMGGNEQFF
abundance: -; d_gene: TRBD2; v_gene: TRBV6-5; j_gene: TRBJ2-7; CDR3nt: TGTGCCAGCAGTTACGGACTAGCGGGCCCCTCCTACGAGCAGTACTTC; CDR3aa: CASSYGLAGPSYEQYF
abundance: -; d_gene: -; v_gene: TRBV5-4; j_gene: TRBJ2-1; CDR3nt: TGTGCCAGCAGCCCCCCCGACCGACTAAACAATGAGCAGTTCTTC; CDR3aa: CASSPPDRLNNEQFF
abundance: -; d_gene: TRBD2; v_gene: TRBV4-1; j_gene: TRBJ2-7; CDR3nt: TGCGCCAGCAGCCAAGAGACACCCGGGACTAGCGATTGCGAGCAGTACTTC; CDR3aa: CASSQETPGTSDCEQYF
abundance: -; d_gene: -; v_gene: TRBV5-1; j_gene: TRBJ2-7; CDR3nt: TGCGCCAGCAGCTTCACTCGAGGCGGATTCTACGAGCAGTACTTC; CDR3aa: CASSFTRGGFYEQYF
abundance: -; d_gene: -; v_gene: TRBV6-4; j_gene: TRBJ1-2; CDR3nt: TGTGCCAGCAGTGACTGGTTCGAGGACACCTCTCCACTCGACTATGGCTACACCTTC; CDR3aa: CASSDWFEDTSPLDYGYTF
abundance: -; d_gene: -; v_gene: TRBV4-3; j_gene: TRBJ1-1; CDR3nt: TGCGCCAGCAGCCAAGTCAGGGGTACTGAAGCTTTCTTT; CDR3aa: CASSQVRGTEAFF
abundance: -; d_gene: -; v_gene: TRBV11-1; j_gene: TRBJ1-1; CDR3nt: TGTGCCAGCAGCGCCCGGACCCTTTGGGACACTGAAGCTTTCTTT; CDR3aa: CASSARTLWDTEAFF
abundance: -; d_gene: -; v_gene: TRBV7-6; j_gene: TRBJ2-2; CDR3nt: TGTGCCAGCAGCTTAAGCGGTGAGACCGGGGAGCTGTTTTTT; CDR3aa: CASSLSGETGELFF
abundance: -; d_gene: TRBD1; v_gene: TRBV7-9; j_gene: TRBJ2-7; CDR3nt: TGTGCCAGCAGCTCCGGGACAGACTCCTACGAGCAGTACTTC; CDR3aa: CASSSGTDSYEQYF
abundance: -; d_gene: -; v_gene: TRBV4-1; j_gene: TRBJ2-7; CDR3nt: TGCGCCAGCAGCTACCAATATCTGGTCCCCCAAATCGACGAGCAGTACTTC; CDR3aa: CASSYQYLVPQIDEQYF
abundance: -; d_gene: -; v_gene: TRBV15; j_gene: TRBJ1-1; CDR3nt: TGTGCCACCAGCTCCTCTCCGGGGGAGAGCATGAACACTGAAGCTTTCTTT; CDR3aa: CATSSSPGESMNTEAFF
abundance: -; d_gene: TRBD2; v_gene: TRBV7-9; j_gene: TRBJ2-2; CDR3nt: TGTGCCAGCAGCTTATTTAGGGCGGGAGCCACCGGGGAGCTGTTTTTT; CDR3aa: CASSLFRAGATGELFF
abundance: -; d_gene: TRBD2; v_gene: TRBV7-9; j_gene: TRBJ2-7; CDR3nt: TGTGCCAGCAGAAGAAAAGCGGGAGAGGCCTACGAGCAGTACTTC; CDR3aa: CASRRKAGEAYEQYF
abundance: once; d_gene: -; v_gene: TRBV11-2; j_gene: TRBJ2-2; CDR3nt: TGTGCCAGCAGATACACCGGGGAGCTGTTTTTT; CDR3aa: CASRYTGELFF
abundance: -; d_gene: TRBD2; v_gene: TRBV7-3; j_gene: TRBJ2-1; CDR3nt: TGTGCCAGCAGCCGATCCGGACTAGCGGGAGGAGGGCCGGACAATGAGCAGTTCTTC; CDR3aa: CASSRSGLAGGGPDNEQFF
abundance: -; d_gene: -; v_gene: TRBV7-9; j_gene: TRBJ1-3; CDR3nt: TGTGCCAGCAGCCCTTCGGACACATCAACCACCTCTGGAAACACCATATATTTT; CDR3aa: CASSPSDTSTTSGNTIYF
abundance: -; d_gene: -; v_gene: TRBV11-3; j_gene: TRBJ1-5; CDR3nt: TGTGCCAGCAGCTTAGTTGCGAGAAATCAGCCCCAGCATTTT; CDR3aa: CASSLVARNQPQHF
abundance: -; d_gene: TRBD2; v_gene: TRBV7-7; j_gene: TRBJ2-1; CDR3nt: TGTGCCAGCAGCCCTTCTAGCGGATACAATGAGCAGTTCTTC; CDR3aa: CASSPSSGYNEQFF
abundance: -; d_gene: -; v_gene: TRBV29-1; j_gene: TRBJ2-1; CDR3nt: TGCAGCGTTGAGAGACGGGACTTAACCTACAATGAGCAGTTCTTC; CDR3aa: CSVERRDLTYNEQFF
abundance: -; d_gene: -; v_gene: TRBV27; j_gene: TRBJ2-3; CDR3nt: TGTGCCAGCAGTCCGGAGCTAGAGTTGTCGCAGTATTTT; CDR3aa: CASSPELELSQYF
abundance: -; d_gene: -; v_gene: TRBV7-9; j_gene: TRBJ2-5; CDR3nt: TGTGCCAGCAGCTTGGAAATAAAGCCCCAAGAGACCCAGTACTTC; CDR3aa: CASSLEIKPQETQYF
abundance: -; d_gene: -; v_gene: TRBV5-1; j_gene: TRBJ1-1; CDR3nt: TGCGCCAGCAGCGCCGAAGGCCGGGCTTTCTTT; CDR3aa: CASSAEGRAFF
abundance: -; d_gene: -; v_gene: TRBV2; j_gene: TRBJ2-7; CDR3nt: TGTGCCAGCAGTGAAAAGCTGGCAGGGTTATCCTACGAGCAGTACTTC; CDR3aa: CASSEKLAGLSYEQYF
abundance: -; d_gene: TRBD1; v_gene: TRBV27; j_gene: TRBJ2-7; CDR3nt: TGTGCCAGCAGTCCTCAGGGGGCGCGAGACTACGAGCAGTACTTC; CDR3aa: CASSPQGARDYEQYF
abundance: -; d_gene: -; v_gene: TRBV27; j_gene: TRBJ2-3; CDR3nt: TGTGCCAGCACTCACACCCCGGGAATCAGCACAGATACGCAGTATTTT; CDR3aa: CASTHTPGISTDTQYF
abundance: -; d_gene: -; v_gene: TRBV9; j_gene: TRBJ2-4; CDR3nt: TGTGCCAGCAGCGTAGCTCCAGGGGGGATTAGGAACATTCAGTACTTC; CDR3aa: CASSVAPGGIRNIQYF
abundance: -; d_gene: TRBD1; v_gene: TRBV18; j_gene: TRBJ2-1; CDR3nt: TGTGCCAGCTCACCAGGGACAGGACTCTCCTACAATGAGCAGTTCTTC; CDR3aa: CASSPGTGLSYNEQFF
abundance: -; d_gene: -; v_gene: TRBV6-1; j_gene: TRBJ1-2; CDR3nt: TGTGCCAGCAGTGGTGACACCCTCGGCTATGGCTACACCTTC; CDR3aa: CASSGDTLGYGYTF